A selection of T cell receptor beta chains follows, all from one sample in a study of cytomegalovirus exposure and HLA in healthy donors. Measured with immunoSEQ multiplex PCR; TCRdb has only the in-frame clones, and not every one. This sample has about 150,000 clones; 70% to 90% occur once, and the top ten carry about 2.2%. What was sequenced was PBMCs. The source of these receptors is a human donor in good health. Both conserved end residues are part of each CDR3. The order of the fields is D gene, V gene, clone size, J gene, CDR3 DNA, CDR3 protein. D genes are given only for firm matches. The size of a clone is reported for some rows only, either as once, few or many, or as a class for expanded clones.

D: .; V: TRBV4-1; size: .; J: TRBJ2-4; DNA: TGCGCCAGCAGCCATGGGGGGGCAGCCAAAAACATTCAGTACTTC; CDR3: CASSHGGAAKNIQYF
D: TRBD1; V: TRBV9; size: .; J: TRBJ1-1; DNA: TGTGCCAGCAGCGGGACAGGAGTAAACACTGAAGCTTTCTTT; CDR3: CASSGTGVNTEAFF
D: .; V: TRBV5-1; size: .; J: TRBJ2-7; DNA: TGCGCCAGCAGCTCGCAGGGTACCGAGCAGTACTTC; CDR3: CASSSQGTEQYF
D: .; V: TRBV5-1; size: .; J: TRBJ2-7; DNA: TGCGCCAGCAGCTTGGGGAGGGGAGGCGAGCAGTACTTC; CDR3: CASSLGRGGEQYF
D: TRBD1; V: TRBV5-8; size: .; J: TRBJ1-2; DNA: TGTGCCAGCAGCCCATCACAGGGGGCGCGCGGCTACACCTTC; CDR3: CASSPSQGARGYTF
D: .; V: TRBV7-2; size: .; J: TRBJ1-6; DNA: TGTGCCAGCACCTGGACTCGGAGCTCCTATAATTCACCCCTCCACTTT; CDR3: CASTWTRSSYNSPLHF
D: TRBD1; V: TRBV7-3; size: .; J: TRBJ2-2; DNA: TGTGCCAGCAGCCCCCCCCTCGGGGACAGAAACACCGGGGAGCTGTTTTTT; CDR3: CASSPPLGDRNTGELFF
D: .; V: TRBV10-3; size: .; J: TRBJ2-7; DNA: TGTGCCATCAGTGAGTCAGCGGAGAACCCGTCGCGGTACGAGCAGTACTTC; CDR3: CAISESAENPSRYEQYF
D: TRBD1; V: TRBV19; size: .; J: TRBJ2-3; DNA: TGTGCCAGTAGTAAAGGACAGGGAGATACGCAGTATTTT; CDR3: CASSKGQGDTQYF
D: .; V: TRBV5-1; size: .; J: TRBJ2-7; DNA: TGCGCCAGCAGCTTGACAGGGAACTACGAGCAGTACTTC; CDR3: CASSLTGNYEQYF
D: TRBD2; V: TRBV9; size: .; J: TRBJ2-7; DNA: TGTGCCAGCAGCGTTGGCGGGAGAGGCTTCGAGCAGTACTTC; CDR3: CASSVGGRGFEQYF
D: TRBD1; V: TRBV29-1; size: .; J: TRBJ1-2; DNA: TGCAGCGTTGCCGGGACAGGGAGCGGCTACACCTTC; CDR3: CSVAGTGSGYTF
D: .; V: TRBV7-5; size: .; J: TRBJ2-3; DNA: TGTGTCAGAAGCATTAGACTAGCGGTTAGCACAGATACGCAGTATTTT; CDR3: CVRSIRLAVSTDTQYF
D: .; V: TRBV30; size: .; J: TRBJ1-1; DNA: TGTGCCTGGAGTGTACGTACAGGGTTTTCCACTGAAGCTTTCTTT; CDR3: CAWSVRTGFSTEAFF
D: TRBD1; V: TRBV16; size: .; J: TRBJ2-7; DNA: TGTGCCAGCAGCCCTATAAGGACAGGGACCTACGAGCAGTACTTC; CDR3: CASSPIRTGTYEQYF
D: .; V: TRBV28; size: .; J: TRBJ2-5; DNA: TGTGCCAGCAGTTCATACAGGGAAGAGACCCAGTACTTC; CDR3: CASSSYREETQYF
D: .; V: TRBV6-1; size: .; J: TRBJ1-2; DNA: TGTGCCAGCATCCGTTTGTCCCCGTCCTATGGCTACACCTTC; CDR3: CASIRLSPSYGYTF
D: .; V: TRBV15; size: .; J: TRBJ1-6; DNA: TGTGCCACCAGCATACTCTCGAGGTTTTATAATTCACCCCTCCACTTT; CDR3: CATSILSRFYNSPLHF
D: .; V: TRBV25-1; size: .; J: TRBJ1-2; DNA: TGTGCCAGCAGTGAAGGGTCTAAACAGGGCGGCGGCTACACCTTC; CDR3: CASSEGSKQGGGYTF
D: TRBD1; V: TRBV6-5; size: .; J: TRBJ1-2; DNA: TGTGCCAGCAGTAGCCGGGACAGGGGGTTCTATGGCTACACCTTC; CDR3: CASSSRDRGFYGYTF
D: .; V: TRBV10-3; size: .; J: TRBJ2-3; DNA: TGTGCCATCTCTCGTATTAGCACAGATACGCAGTATTTT; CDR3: CAISRISTDTQYF
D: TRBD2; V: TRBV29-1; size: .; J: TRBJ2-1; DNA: TGCAGCGTTGAAGGAGGTATAGCGGGAGGATACAATGAGCAGTTCTTC; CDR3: CSVEGGIAGGYNEQFF
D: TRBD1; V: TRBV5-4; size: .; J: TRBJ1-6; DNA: TGTGCCAGCAGCCCGGGGACAGGGCTAAATTCACCCCTCCACTTT; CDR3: CASSPGTGLNSPLHF
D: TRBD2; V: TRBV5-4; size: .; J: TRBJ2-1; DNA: TGTGCCAGCAGCTTGACTAGCGGGGGGCCTCAAGAGCAGTTCTTC; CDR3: CASSLTSGGPQEQFF
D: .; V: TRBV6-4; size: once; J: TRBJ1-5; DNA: TGTGCCAGCAGTGACCGGGGGGGTCAGCCCCAGCATTTT; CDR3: CASSDRGGQPQHF
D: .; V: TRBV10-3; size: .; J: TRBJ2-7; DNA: TGTGCCACCGAATACGGGGGGCTCGGATACGAGCAGTACTTC; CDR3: CATEYGGLGYEQYF
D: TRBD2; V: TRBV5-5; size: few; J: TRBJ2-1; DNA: TGTGCCAGCATCTCGGCGGGGGATGAGCAGTTCTTC; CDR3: CASISAGDEQFF
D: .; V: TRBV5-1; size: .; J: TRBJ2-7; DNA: TGCGCCAGCAGCCCTGGGCCAGTGACAGTGCTCTCCTACGAGCAGTACTTC; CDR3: CASSPGPVTVLSYEQYF
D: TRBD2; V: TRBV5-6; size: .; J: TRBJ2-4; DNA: TGTGCCAGCAGCTTGGTTGGGGGGGTTGCCTCTAACATTCAGTACTTC; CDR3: CASSLVGGVASNIQYF
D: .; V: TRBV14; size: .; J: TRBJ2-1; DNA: TGTGCCAGCAGCCACCTGGACAGACACTACAATGAGCAGTTCTTC; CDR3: CASSHLDRHYNEQFF
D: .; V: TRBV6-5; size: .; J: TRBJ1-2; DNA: TGTGCCAGCAGCCGGGGACAACGGATTAACTATGGCTACACCTTC; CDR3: CASSRGQRINYGYTF
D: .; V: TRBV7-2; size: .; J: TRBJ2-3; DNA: TGTGCCAGCAGCTTACAGGGGTTCACAGATACGCAGTATTTT; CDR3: CASSLQGFTDTQYF
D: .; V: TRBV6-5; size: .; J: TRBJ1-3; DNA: TGTGCCAGCAGTTACGCGGCAGACTCTGGAAACACCATATATTTT; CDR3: CASSYAADSGNTIYF
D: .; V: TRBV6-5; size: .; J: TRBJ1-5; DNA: TGTGCCAGCAGTCCCGAGGGACTGGGAAATCAGCCCCAGCATTTT; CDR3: CASSPEGLGNQPQHF
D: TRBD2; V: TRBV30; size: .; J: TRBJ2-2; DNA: TGTGCCTGGACGGGACTAGCGGGAGTGTCCGGGGAGCTGTTTTTT; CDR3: CAWTGLAGVSGELFF
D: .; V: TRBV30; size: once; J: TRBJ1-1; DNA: TGTGCCTGGAGTGCGCGGGGGAACACTGAAGCTTTCTTT; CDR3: CAWSARGNTEAFF
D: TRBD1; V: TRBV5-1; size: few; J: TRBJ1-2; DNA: TGCGCCAGCAGGGACAGGGGGCCGGGTAACTATGGCTACACCTTC; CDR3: CASRDRGPGNYGYTF
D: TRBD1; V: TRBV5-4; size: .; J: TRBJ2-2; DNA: TGTGCCAGCAGCATGGACAGGGAAACGCACACCGGGGAGCTGTTTTTT; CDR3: CASSMDRETHTGELFF
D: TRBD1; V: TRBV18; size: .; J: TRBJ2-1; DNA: TGTGCCAGCTCGACCCGGGACAGCTACAATGAGCAGTTCTTC; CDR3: CASSTRDSYNEQFF
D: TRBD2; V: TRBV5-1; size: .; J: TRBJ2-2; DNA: TGCGCCAGCAGCTCATCCGGGACTAGCGGGGGGGCGATTACCGGGGAGCTGTTTTTT; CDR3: CASSSSGTSGGAITGELFF